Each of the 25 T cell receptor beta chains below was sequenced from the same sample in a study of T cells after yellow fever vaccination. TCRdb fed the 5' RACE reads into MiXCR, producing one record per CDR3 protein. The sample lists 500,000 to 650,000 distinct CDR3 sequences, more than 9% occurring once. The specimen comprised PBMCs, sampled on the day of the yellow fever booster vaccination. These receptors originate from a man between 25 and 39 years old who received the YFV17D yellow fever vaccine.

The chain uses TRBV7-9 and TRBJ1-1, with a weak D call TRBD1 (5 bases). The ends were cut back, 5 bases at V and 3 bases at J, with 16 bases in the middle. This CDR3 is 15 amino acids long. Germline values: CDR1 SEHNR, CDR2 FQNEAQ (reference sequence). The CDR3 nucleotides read TGTGCCAGCAGCCCTCTCTTCGGGGGTGACACTGAAGCTTTCTTT. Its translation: CASSPLFGGDTEAFF.

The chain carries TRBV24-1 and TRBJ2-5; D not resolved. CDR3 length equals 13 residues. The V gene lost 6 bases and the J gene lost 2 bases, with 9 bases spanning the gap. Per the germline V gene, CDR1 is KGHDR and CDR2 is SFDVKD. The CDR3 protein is CATSPGKQETQYF. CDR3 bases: TGTGCCACCAGTCCAGGAAAGCAAGAGACCCAGTACTTC.

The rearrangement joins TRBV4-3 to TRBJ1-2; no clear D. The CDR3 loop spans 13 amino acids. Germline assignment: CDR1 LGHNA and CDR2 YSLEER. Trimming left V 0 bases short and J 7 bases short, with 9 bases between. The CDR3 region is CASSQDNRGGYTF. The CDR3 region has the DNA TGCGCCAGCAGCCAAGATAACCGGGGTGGCTACACCTTC.

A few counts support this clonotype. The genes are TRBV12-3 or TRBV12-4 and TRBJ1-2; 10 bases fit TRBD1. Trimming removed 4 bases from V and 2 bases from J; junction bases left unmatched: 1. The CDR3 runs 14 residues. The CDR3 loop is CASSSTGGNYGYTF. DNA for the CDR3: TGTGCCAGCAGTTCGACAGGGGGCAACTATGGCTACACCTTC.

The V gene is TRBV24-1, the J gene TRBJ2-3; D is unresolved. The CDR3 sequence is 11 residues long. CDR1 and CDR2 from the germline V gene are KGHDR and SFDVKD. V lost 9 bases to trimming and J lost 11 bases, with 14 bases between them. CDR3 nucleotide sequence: TGTGCCACCGGGGTCGAAAACAAGCAGTATTTT. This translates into CATGVENKQYF.

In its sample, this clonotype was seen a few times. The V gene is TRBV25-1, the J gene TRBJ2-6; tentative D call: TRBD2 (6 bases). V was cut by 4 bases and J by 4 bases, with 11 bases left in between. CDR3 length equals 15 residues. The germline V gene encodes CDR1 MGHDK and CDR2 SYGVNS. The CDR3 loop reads CASSATGVGANVLTF. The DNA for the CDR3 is TGTGCCAGCAGTGCTACGGGGGTCGGGGCCAACGTCCTGACTTTC.

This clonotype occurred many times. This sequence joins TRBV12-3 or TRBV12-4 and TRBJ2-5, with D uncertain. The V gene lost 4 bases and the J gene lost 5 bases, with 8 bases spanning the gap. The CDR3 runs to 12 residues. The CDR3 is CASSSKGETQYF. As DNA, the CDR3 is TGTGCCAGCAGTTCCAAGGGCGAGACCCAGTACTTC.

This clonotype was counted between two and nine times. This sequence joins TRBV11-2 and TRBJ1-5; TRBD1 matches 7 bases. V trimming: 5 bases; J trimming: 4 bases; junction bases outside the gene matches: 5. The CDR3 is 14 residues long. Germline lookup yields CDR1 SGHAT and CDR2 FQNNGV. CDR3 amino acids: CASSPDRWNQPQHF. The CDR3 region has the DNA TGTGCCAGCAGCCCGGACAGGTGGAATCAGCCCCAGCATTTT.

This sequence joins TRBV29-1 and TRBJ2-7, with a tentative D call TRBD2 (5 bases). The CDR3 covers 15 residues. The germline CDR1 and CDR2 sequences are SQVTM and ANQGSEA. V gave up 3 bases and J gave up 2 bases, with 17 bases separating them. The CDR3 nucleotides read TGCAGCGTTGAGGGGTTCGAGGGCGCGCCCTACGAGCAGTACTTC. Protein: CSVEGFEGAPYEQYF.

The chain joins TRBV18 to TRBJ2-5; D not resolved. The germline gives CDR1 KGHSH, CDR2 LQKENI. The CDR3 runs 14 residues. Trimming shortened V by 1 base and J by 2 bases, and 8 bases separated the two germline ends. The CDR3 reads CASSPLTLQETQYF. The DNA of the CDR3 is TGTGCCAGCTCACCACTTACCCTTCAAGAGACCCAGTACTTC.

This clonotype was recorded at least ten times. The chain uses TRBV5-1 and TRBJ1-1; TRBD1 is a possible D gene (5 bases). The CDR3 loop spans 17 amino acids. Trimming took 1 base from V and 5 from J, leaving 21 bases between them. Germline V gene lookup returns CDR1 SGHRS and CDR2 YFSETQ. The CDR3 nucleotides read TGCGCCAGCAGCTTGTGGTCTGGGGGTTCGGCGGGAACTGAAGCTTTCTTT. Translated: CASSLWSGGSAGTEAFF.

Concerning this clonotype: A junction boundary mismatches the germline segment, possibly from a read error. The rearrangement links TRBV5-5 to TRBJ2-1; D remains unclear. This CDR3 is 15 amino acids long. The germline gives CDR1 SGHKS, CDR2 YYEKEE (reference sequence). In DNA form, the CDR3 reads TGTGCCATCAGCTTTGAGCCCCTCTCCTACAATGAGCAGTTCTTC. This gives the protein CAISFEPLSYNEQFF.

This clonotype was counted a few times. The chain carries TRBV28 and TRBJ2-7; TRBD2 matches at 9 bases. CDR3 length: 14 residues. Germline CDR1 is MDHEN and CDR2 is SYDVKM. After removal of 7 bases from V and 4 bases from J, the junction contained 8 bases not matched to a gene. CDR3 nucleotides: TGTGCCAGCAACATAGCGGGAGCATGGTACGAGCAGTACTTC. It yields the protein CASNIAGAWYEQYF.

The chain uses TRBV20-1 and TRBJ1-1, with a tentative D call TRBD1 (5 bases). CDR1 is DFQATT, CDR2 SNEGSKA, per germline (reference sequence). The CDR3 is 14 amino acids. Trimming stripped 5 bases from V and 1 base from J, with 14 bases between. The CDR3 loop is CSAWAGGGNTEAFF. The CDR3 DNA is TGCAGTGCTTGGGCTGGTGGGGGGAACACTGAAGCTTTCTTT.

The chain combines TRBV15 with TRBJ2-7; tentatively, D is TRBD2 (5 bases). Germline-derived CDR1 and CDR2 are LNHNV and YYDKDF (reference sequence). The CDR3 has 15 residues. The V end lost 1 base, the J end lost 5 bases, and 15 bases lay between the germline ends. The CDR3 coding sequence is TGTGCCACCAGCAGAGCCGGGGAAGCAGTCAACGAGCAGTACTTC. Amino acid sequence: CATSRAGEAVNEQYF. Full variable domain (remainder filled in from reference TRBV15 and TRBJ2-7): DAMVIQNPRYQVTQFGKPVTLSCSQTLNHNVMYWYQQKSSQAPKLLFHYYDKDFNNEADTPDNFQSRRPNTSFCFLDIRSPGLGDTAMYLCATSRAGEAVNEQYFGPGTRLTVT.

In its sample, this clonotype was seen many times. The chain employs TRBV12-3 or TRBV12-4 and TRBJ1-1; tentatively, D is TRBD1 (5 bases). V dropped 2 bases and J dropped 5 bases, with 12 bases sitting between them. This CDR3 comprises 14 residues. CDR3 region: CASSLLGLGTEAFF. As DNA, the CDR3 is TGTGCCAGCAGTTTACTGGGACTAGGGACTGAAGCTTTCTTT.

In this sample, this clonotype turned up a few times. CDR3 sequence (DNA): TGTGCCAGCAGTTTAGAACAGGGCTCTGGGGCCAACGTCCTGACTTTC. Protein product: CASSLEQGSGANVLTF. The V gene is TRBV27, the J gene TRBJ2-6; tentative D call: TRBD1 (6 bases). CDR3 length: 16 amino acids. V lost 2 bases and J lost 0, with 8 bases in between. Germline CDR1 and CDR2: MNHEY and SMNVEV (reference sequence).

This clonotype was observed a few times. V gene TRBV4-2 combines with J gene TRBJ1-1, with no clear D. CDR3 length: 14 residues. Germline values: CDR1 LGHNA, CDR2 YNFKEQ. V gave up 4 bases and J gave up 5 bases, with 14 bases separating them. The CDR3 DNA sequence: TGTGCCAGCAGCCTTCACGGAGGGCAGACTGAAGCTTTCTTT. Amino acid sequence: CASSLHGGQTEAFF.

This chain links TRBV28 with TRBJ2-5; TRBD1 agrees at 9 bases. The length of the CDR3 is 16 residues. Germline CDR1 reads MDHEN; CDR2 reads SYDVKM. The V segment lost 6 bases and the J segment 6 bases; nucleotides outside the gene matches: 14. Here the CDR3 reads CASSHLQGARTKTQYF. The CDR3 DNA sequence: TGTGCCAGCAGCCACCTACAGGGGGCGCGGACGAAGACCCAGTACTTC.

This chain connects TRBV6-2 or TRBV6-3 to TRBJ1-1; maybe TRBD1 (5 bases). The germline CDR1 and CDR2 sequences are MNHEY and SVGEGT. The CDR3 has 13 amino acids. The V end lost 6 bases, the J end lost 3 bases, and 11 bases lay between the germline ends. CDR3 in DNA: TGTGCCAGCAGACTAGACAGCTACACTGAAGCTTTCTTT. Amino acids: CASRLDSYTEAFF.

CDR3 region: CSVDWPPGNSEQFF. CDR3 sequence (DNA): TGCAGCGTTGATTGGCCCCCGGGGAATAGTGAGCAGTTCTTC. The rearrangement uses TRBV29-1 and TRBJ2-1; maybe TRBD2 (5 bases). Germline CDR1 SQVTM, CDR2 ANQGSEA. Trimming took off 3 bases at V and 9 bases at J, with 18 bases between the two ends. The length of the CDR3 is 14 residues.

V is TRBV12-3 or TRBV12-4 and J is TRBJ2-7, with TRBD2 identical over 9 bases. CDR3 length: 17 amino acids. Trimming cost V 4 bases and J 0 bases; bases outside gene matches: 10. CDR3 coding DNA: TGTGCCAGCAGTTCCTTAGCGGGAGTCTGGGGCTCCTACGAGCAGTACTTC. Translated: CASSSLAGVWGSYEQYF.

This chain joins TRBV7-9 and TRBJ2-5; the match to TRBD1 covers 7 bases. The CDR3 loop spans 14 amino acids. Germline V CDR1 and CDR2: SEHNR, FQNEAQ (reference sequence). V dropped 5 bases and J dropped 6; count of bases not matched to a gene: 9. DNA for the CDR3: TGTGCCAGCAGCCCGCAAGGGGGCCTGAAGACCCAGTACTTC. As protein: CASSPQGGLKTQYF.

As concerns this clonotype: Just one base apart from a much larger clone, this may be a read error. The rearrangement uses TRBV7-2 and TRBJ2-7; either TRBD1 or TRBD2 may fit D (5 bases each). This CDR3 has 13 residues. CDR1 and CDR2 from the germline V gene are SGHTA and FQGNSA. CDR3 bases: TGTGCCATCAGCCCGCTGGGGGCCTACGAGCAGTACTTC. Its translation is CAISPLGAYEQYF.

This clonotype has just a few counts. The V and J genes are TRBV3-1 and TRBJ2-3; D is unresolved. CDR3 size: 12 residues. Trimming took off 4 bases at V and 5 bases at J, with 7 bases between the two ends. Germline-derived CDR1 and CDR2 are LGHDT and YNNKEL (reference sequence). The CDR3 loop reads CASSLLEDTQYF. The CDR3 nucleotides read TGTGCCAGCAGCCTCCTCGAAGATACGCAGTATTTT.